The present T cell receptor (beta chain) was sequenced within a study of blood T cell repertoires in COVID-19. This CDR3 spans 13 amino acids. With 7 bases removed from V and 0 bases from J, the gap between germline ends came to 9 bases. CDR1 MDHEN and CDR2 SYDVKM come from the germline V gene. Data came from immunoSEQ multiplex PCR; TCRdb stores just in-frame clones and leaves some out. The sample yields about 110,000 clones, about nine tenths seen once. Sequencing was carried out using peripheral blood. The TCR originated in a man between 50 and 59 years old with active or convalescent COVID-19. This chain connects TRBV28 to TRBJ1-1; D not resolved. CDR3 loop: CASTPGVNTEAFF. The CDR3 DNA is TGTGCCAGCACCCCCGGGGTGAACACTGAAGCTTTCTTT.